This passage covers 24 T cell receptor beta chains from one sample sequenced in a study of blood T cell repertoires in COVID-19. Sequencing used immunoSEQ multiplex PCR; TCRdb keeps in-frame clones, though not all of them. The repertoire holds about 190,000 clones, with 80% as singletons. Sample: peripheral blood. These receptors all stem from a man between 60 and 75 years old with acute or convalescent COVID-19.

This clone was seen a few times. The chain has TRBV18 and TRBJ1-4; TRBD1 is a possible D gene (6 bases). Germline assignment: CDR1 KGHSH and CDR2 LQKENI. V dropped 0 bases and J dropped 8 bases, with 10 bases sitting between them. CDR3 length: 14 amino acids. The CDR3 reads CASSPPGAREKLFF. CDR3 nucleotide sequence: TGTGCCAGCTCACCACCGGGGGCTAGGGAAAAACTGTTTTTT. The full variable domain, rest sourced from reference TRBV18 and TRBJ1-4, is NAGVMQNPRHLVRRRGQEARLRCSPMKGHSHVYWYRQLPEEGLKFMVYLQKENIIDESGMPKERFSAEFPKEGPSILRIQQVVRGDSAAYFCASSPPGAREKLFFGSGTQLSVL.

This sequence joins TRBV6-5 and TRBJ1-6; D is possibly TRBD1 (6 bases). The ends were cut back, 10 bases at V and 5 bases at J, with 9 bases in the middle. CDR1 is MNHEY, CDR2 SVGAGI, per germline. The CDR3 sequence is 12 residues long. The CDR3 nucleotides are TGTGCCACCCAGGGGAATAATTCACCCCTCCACTTT. Its translation: CATQGNNSPLHF.

The chain uses TRBV7-9 and TRBJ2-7, with D possibly being TRBD1 (6 bases). Germline CDR1 and CDR2: SEHNR and FQNEAQ (reference sequence). V was shortened by 6 bases and J by 1 base, with 10 bases between the two germline ends. This CDR3 region has 13 residues. The CDR3 coding sequence is TGTGCCAGCAGACTTGGACAGTCCTACGAGCAGTACTTC. Its translation is CASRLGQSYEQYF.

The genes are TRBV27 and TRBJ2-3; maybe TRBD2 (6 bases). CDR3 size: 14 residues. The germline V gene encodes CDR1 MNHEY and CDR2 SMNVEV (reference sequence). Between the trimmed V and J ends, which lost 3 bases and 0 bases, there was a span of 7 bases. The CDR3 region is CASSLRDSTDTQYF. CDR3 sequence (DNA): TGTGCCAGCAGTTTGCGGGACAGCACAGATACGCAGTATTTT.

Comments on this clone: One end of the junction fails to match germline, which may point to a read error. J is TRBJ1-4 and V is TRBV2; D perhaps matches TRBD1 (6 bases). Looked up from germline, CDR1 is SNHLY and CDR2 is FYNNEI. CDR3 length equals 14 residues. CDR3 nucleotide sequence: TGTGCCAGCAGTGGGACAGCTGCTAACGAAAAACTGTTTTTT. Translation gives CASSGTAANEKLFF.

This chain links TRBV2 with TRBJ2-5; 9 bases map to TRBD2. V lost 5 bases, J lost 2 bases, and 15 bases stayed unmatched. The CDR3 totals 18 residues. CDR1 and CDR2 (germline): SNHLY, FYNNEI. The CDR3 bases are TGTGCCAGCAGTAGGACCTTCCTGCTAGCGGGAAGACAAGAGACCCAGTACTTC. Protein product: CASSRTFLLAGRQETQYF.

The chain employs TRBV27 and TRBJ2-3; 9 bases match TRBD2. Losses at the gene ends were 5 bases for V and 0 bases for J; bases not matched to a gene: 6. The germline CDR1 and CDR2 sequences are MNHEY and SMNVEV (reference sequence). The CDR3 spans 16 residues. DNA for the CDR3: TGTGCCAGCAGTCGCCGACTAGCGGTTAGCACAGATACGCAGTATTTT. Encoded protein: CASSRRLAVSTDTQYF.

The chain employs TRBV11-2 and TRBJ2-5; D uncertain. Per the germline V gene, CDR1 is SGHAT and CDR2 is FQNNGV. The V end was cut by 5 bases, the J end by 3 bases, with 10 bases between. The CDR3 is 13 amino acids. The CDR3 protein is CASSHPEKETQYF. In DNA, the CDR3 is TGTGCCAGCAGCCACCCTGAGAAAGAGACCCAGTACTTC.

J is TRBJ1-1 and V is TRBV10-3; D is undetermined. Germline V lookup: CDR1 ENHRY, CDR2 SYGVKD. V shed 4 bases and J shed 11 bases, with 14 bases lying between them. The CDR3 sequence is 12 residues long. The CDR3 protein is CAISAVGSGAFF. DNA of the CDR3: TGTGCCATCAGTGCGGTCGGGTCTGGGGCTTTCTTT.

This clone has just a few counts. V usage is TRBV7-9 and J usage is TRBJ1-2, with D hard to call. The CDR3 is made up of 15 amino acids. From germline, CDR1 is SEHNR and CDR2 FQNEAQ (reference sequence). Trimming cost V 5 bases and J 5 bases, with 18 bases left between them. The CDR3 here is CASSPSGRVNYGYTF. The CDR3 nucleotides are TGTGCCAGCAGCCCCAGCGGTAGGGTAAATTATGGCTACACCTTC.

The chain uses TRBV6-5 and TRBJ1-5; no clear D gene. The CDR3 has 14 residues. CDR1 is MNHEY, CDR2 SVGAGI, per germline. Trimming cost V 8 bases and J 0 bases, with 11 bases left between them. Here the CDR3 reads CASGPSVSNQPQHF. The CDR3 DNA follows: TGTGCCAGCGGTCCTAGTGTTAGCAATCAGCCCCAGCATTTT.

The gene calls are TRBV19 and TRBJ1-2; a possible D gene is TRBD1 (5 bases). The CDR3 is 13 residues long. Germline V gene data show CDR1 as LNHDA and CDR2 as SQIVND (reference sequence). V shed 9 bases and J shed 0 bases, with 11 bases lying between them. CDR3 in DNA: TGTGCCAGCGGCGGGGGGGCTAACTATGGCTACACCTTC. Protein: CASGGGANYGYTF.

V gene TRBV10-3 combines with J gene TRBJ1-2; maybe TRBD1 (5 bases). Trimming took off 2 bases at V and 4 bases at J, with 11 bases between the two ends. Germline V gene lookup returns CDR1 ENHRY and CDR2 SYGVKD. The CDR3 is 14 residues long. CDR3 DNA: TGTGCCATCAGTGAGGGGGGGGTACTCTATGGCTACACCTTC. Protein sequence: CAISEGGVLYGYTF.

V usage is TRBV2 and J usage is TRBJ2-2; 7 bases map to TRBD1. The CDR3 totals 12 residues. V was pared by 9 bases and J by 6 bases, with 4 bases of the junction left unmatched. CDR1 and CDR2 (germline): SNHLY, FYNNEI. The CDR3 DNA reads as TGTGCCAGACAGGGGAGTTCCGGGGAGCTGTTTTTT. This encodes CARQGSSGELFF.

The chain combines TRBV4-3 with TRBJ2-1; D is undetermined. Germline CDR1 is LGHNA and CDR2 is YSLEER. V gave up 1 base and J gave up 2 bases, with 6 bases separating them. The CDR3 sequence is 14 residues long. The CDR3 protein is CASSQGDTYNEQFF. The CDR3 coding sequence is TGCGCCAGCAGCCAAGGTGACACCTACAATGAGCAGTTCTTC.

The chain combines TRBV6-1 with TRBJ1-1; 8 nucleotides line up with TRBD1. This CDR3 spans 14 amino acids. Germline assignment: CDR1 MNHNS and CDR2 SASEGT. V dropped 6 bases and J dropped 2; count of bases not matched to a gene: 5. The CDR3 DNA sequence: TGTGCCAGCAGGCTGGGACAGGTAAACACTGAAGCTTTCTTT. As protein: CASRLGQVNTEAFF.

A single count supports this clone. V gene TRBV27 combines with J gene TRBJ1-6, with 7 bases identical to TRBD1. The CDR3 totals 17 residues. The germline V gene has CDR1 MNHEY and CDR2 SMNVEV (reference sequence). The J segment lost 7 bases and the V segment lost 5 bases, leaving 14 bases of the junction unmatched. The CDR3 sequence is CASSLGTASFFNSPLHF. CDR3 DNA: TGTGCCAGCAGTCTTGGGACAGCCTCTTTTTTCAATTCACCCCTCCACTTT.

This clone came up once. This chain connects TRBV6-5 to TRBJ2-6; D call uncertain. This CDR3 is built from 14 residues. Trimming cost V 10 bases and J 2 bases, with 12 bases left between them. CDR1 and CDR2 (germline): MNHEY, SVGAGI. CDR3 amino acids: CATCQSTGANVLTF. CDR3 in DNA: TGTGCCACATGCCAGTCCACTGGGGCCAACGTCCTGACTTTC.

This chain links TRBV11-3 with TRBJ1-1; tentatively, D is TRBD1 (6 bases). Germline assignment: CDR1 SGHNT and CDR2 YENEEA. This CDR3 contains 15 residues. Trimming left V 0 bases short and J 2 bases short, with 10 bases between. CDR3 in DNA: TGTGCCAGCAGCTTAGATGGGGGGGCCAACACTGAAGCTTTCTTT. It is translated as CASSLDGGANTEAFF.

The J gene is TRBJ2-1, the V gene TRBV2; TRBD2 might be the D (7 bases). This CDR3 region has 13 residues. Trimming removed 7 bases from V and 10 bases from J, with 17 bases in between. CDR1 is SNHLY, CDR2 FYNNEI, per germline. The CDR3 sequence is CASIPLGGGEQFF. The CDR3 bases are TGTGCCAGCATCCCATTGGGGGGGGGCGAGCAGTTCTTC.

The chain has TRBV6-1 and TRBJ1-2; the D is unclear. V dropped 6 bases and J dropped 8 bases, with 19 bases sitting between them. CDR3 length equals 14 residues. Germline lookup yields CDR1 MNHNS and CDR2 SASEGT. The CDR3 sequence: CASSAELAGDGYTF. CDR3 bases: TGTGCCAGCAGCGCCGAGCTCGCGGGAGACGGCTACACCTTC.

This clone was seen only a few times. The chain links TRBV6-5 to TRBJ2-3, with D possibly TRBD2 on 7 matching bases. The germline V gene encodes CDR1 MNHEY and CDR2 SVGAGI. This CDR3 comprises 14 residues. V lost 6 bases and J lost 2, with 12 bases in between. The CDR3 sequence is CASSGGPVTDTQYF. CDR3 in DNA: TGTGCCAGCAGCGGGGGGCCGGTCACAGATACGCAGTATTTT.

The table lists this clone with a few counts. This sequence joins TRBV20-1 and TRBJ2-1; 10 bases match TRBD2. This CDR3 is built from 11 residues. Germline loops: CDR1 DFQATT, CDR2 SNEGSKA (reference sequence). V shed 3 bases and J 13 bases; nucleotides not matched to a gene: 3. CDR3 sequence (DNA): TGCAGTGCTAGGACTAGCGGGCCTCAGTTCTTC. Translating it yields CSARTSGPQFF.

This clone was observed once. The gene calls are TRBV10-2 and TRBJ2-3, with 9 bases fitting TRBD2. The CDR3 is 15 residues long. J lost 0 bases, V lost 7 bases, and 5 bases had no gene match. Germline CDR1 and CDR2: WSHSY and SAAADI. CDR3 sequence: CASKDLAGSTDTQYF. In DNA form, the CDR3 reads TGCGCCAGCAAAGACCTAGCGGGGAGCACAGATACGCAGTATTTT.